The rows below give T cell receptor beta chains drawn from one sample of a study of human T cells and chemical hapten exposure. TCRdb ran MiXCR on the RACE reads and lists one entry per CDR3 protein. This table has 100,000 to 150,000 distinct CDR3 sequences, approximately 11% appearing once. The sample in question was whole blood, obtained in connection with sensitization to the hapten diphenylcyclopropenone (DPC). All receptors come from a woman aged 50 to 60 with alopecia areata. Some clones in this sample may be carry-over from other donors' samples. Each CDR3 is given with its conserved first and last residue. Fields, in order: clone size, J gene, D gene, V gene, CDR3 protein, CDR3 DNA. A D gene is named only where the DNA matches it firmly. The listing skips clone size in some rows; elsewhere it reads once, few, many or a size class.

>many|TRBJ2-7|NA|TRBV12-3/TRBV12-4
CARPRGKAYEQYF
TGTGCCAGACCCAGGGGTAAGGCCTACGAGCAGTACTTC
>NA|TRBJ1-1|NA|TRBV2
CASMRQMNTEAFF
TGTGCCAGCATGCGGCAGATGAACACTGAAGCTTTCTTT
>NA|TRBJ1-1|NA|TRBV10-3
CAIKGTSSEAFF
TGTGCCATCAAAGGGACATCGTCTGAAGCTTTCTTT
>few|TRBJ2-1|TRBD2|TRBV6-5
CASSRPSGRSYNEQFF
TGTGCCAGCAGTAGACCTAGCGGGAGGTCCTACAATGAGCAGTTCTTC
>many|TRBJ2-3|NA|TRBV20-1
CSAVLTDTQYF
TGCAGTGCTGTTTTAACAGATACGCAGTATTTT
>many|TRBJ2-2|NA|TRBV6-5
CASSPLREGANTGELFF
TGTGCCAGCAGCCCTCTGCGCGAGGGGGCGAACACCGGGGAGCTGTTTTTT
>many|TRBJ1-5|NA|TRBV7-8
CASSLGYSNQPQHF
TGTGCCAGCAGCTTGGGGTATAGCAATCAGCCCCAGCATTTT
>NA|TRBJ2-1|NA|TRBV12-3/TRBV12-4
CASSFPPPYEQFF
TGTGCCAGCAGTTTTCCCCCGCCATATGAGCAGTTCTTC
>NA|TRBJ1-2|NA|TRBV11-2
CASSRGRMGGPYGYTF
TGTGCCAGCAGCCGAGGCCGTATGGGGGGCCCCTATGGCTACACCTTC
>many|TRBJ1-1|NA|TRBV5-1
CASSSTLNTEAFF
TGCGCCAGCAGCTCGACACTGAACACTGAAGCTTTCTTT
>many|TRBJ2-5|NA|TRBV28
CASSLGRAETYQETQYF
TGTGCCAGCAGTTTAGGACGGGCGGAAACGTACCAAGAGACCCAGTACTTC
>NA|TRBJ2-7|TRBD2|TRBV27
CASSLGRPGGTYEQYF
TGTGCCAGCAGTTTAGGGCGGCCGGGAGGCACCTACGAGCAGTACTTC
>few|TRBJ2-7|NA|TRBV27
CASSLKGTFPGGDEQYF
TGTGCCAGCAGTTTAAAAGGGACTTTTCCCGGGGGCGACGAGCAGTACTTC
>few|TRBJ1-6|NA|TRBV4-1
CASSQNTGVNTLHF
TGCGCCAGCAGCCAGAACACGGGGGTAAACACCCTCCACTTT
>NA|TRBJ2-6|NA|TRBV12-3/TRBV12-4
CASNTPAVGPNVLTF
TGTGCCAGCAACACCCCGGCGGTGGGACCCAACGTCCTGACTTTC
>many|TRBJ2-3|TRBD2|TRBV11-2
CASSTGLAYTDTQYF
TGTGCCAGCAGCACAGGACTAGCGTACACAGATACGCAGTATTTT
>NA|TRBJ1-1|NA|TRBV4-1
CASSHYAGEGGTEAFF
TGCGCCAGCAGCCACTATGCAGGGGAGGGTGGGACTGAAGCTTTCTTT
>many|TRBJ2-2|TRBD1|TRBV29-1
CSVGQGNTGELFF
TGCAGCGTTGGACAGGGGAACACCGGGGAGCTGTTTTTT
>many|TRBJ2-3|NA|TRBV7-2
CASSQPSTDTQYF
TGTGCCAGCAGCCAACCCTCCACAGATACGCAGTATTTT
>few|TRBJ2-5|NA|TRBV9
CASSVGWGETQYF
TGTGCCAGCAGCGTAGGTTGGGGGGAGACCCAGTACTTC
>few|TRBJ2-3|NA|TRBV9
CASSVEGRVSDTQYF
TGTGCCAGCAGCGTAGAGGGCAGGGTTTCAGATACGCAGTATTTT
>once|TRBJ1-4|NA|TRBV3-1
CASSQTRTDNEKLFF
TGTGCCAGCAGCCAAACTAGGACAGATAATGAAAAACTGTTTTTT
>many|TRBJ2-7|TRBD1|TRBV20-1
CSAKADRASSYEQYF
TGCAGTGCTAAAGCGGACAGGGCCTCCTCCTACGAGCAGTACTTC
>NA|TRBJ2-6|NA|TRBV6-1
CASSAREDNVLTF
TGTGCCAGCAGCGCTAGGGAGGACAACGTCCTGACTTTC
>many|TRBJ2-7|NA|TRBV18
CASSPSTTTIFYEQYF
TGTGCCAGCTCACCTTCGACCACCACGATTTTTTACGAGCAGTACTTC
>few|TRBJ1-1|NA|TRBV30
CAWRLLDTEAFF
TGTGCCTGGAGACTCTTGGACACTGAAGCTTTCTTT
>NA|TRBJ2-1|TRBD2|TRBV19
CASRLAGGNEQFF
TGTGCCAGTAGGTTAGCGGGAGGAAATGAGCAGTTCTTC
>few|TRBJ2-1|TRBD2|TRBV24-1
CATSDLALAGHEQFF
TGTGCCACCAGTGATTTGGCGCTAGCGGGCCATGAGCAGTTCTTC
>few|TRBJ2-2|TRBD2|TRBV7-2
CASSFGTSGAGELFF
TGTGCCAGCAGCTTCGGGACTAGCGGGGCCGGGGAGCTGTTTTTT
>few|TRBJ2-1|TRBD2|TRBV29-1
CSVVGAGGEQFF
TGCAGCGTTGTCGGGGCGGGAGGGGAGCAGTTCTTC
>many|TRBJ2-7|TRBD1|TRBV20-1
CSAPGQGGREQYF
TGCAGTGCTCCGGGACAGGGGGGACGAGAGCAGTACTTC